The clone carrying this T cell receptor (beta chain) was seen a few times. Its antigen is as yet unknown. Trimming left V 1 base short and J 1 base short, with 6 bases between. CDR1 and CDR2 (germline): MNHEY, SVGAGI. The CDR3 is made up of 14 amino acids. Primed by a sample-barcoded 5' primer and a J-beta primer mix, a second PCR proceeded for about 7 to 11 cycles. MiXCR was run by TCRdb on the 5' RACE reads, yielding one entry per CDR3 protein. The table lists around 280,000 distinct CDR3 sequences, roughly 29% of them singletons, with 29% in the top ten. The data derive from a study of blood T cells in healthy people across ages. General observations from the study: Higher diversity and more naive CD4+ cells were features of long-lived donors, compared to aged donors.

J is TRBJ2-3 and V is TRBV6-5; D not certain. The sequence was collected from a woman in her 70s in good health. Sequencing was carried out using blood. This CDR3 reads CASSYLIGTDTQYF. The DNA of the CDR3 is TGTGCCAGCAGTTACTTAATCGGCACAGATACGCAGTATTTT.